This T cell receptor beta chain came from a study of blood T cell repertoires in COVID-19. In the authors' methods: Reference gene primer amplification in the assay estimated nucleated cell counts. Generated by immunoSEQ multiplex PCR, the TCRdb table keeps only in-frame clones and is missing some. Clonal size and the V and J genes are those of that table, whereas D and trimming came from the DNA. The table has around 200,000 clones, around nine tenths seen once. Germline CDR1 reads SGHAT; CDR2 reads FQNNGV. V dropped 5 bases and J dropped 3 bases, with 16 bases sitting between them. This CDR3 is built from 15 residues. This clone was recorded once.

Specimen: peripheral blood. The gene calls are TRBV11-2 and TRBJ1-2; D not certain. This clonotype was sampled from a man in his late teens or twenties with active or convalescent COVID-19. CDR3 amino acids: CASSASLARHYGYTF. The CDR3 DNA follows: TGTGCCAGCAGCGCCAGCTTAGCCCGCCACTATGGCTACACCTTC.